This passage covers 30 T cell receptor beta chains from one sample sequenced in a study of blood T cell repertoires in COVID-19. The data were produced by immunoSEQ multiplex PCR, yet TCRdb's version contains in-frame clones alone and is incomplete. The table has 100,000 or so clones, about 78% seen once. Sequenced material: peripheral blood. These receptors came from a man aged 55 to 70 with active or convalescent COVID-19.

The chain uses TRBV7-9 and TRBJ1-1; tentative D call: TRBD1 (6 bases). CDR1 is SEHNR and CDR2 is FQNEAQ in the germline V gene (reference sequence). CDR3 length equals 14 residues. Trimming left V 5 bases short and J 4 bases short, with 14 bases between. CDR3 protein: CASSPVGGATEAFF. CDR3 in DNA: TGTGCCAGCAGCCCCGTGGGGGGGGCCACTGAAGCTTTCTTT.

V is TRBV6-6 and J is TRBJ2-2; possible D gene TRBD2, 5 bases. This CDR3 has 13 amino acids. CDR1 and CDR2 (germline): MNHNY, SVGAGI (reference sequence). The ends were cut back, 5 bases at V and 4 bases at J, with 8 bases in the middle. The CDR3 nucleotides read TGTGCCAGCAGTCGGGGAGTCACCGGGGAGCTGTTTTTT. It codes for CASSRGVTGELFF.

The V gene is TRBV5-1, the J gene TRBJ2-5; no clear D. V lost 1 base to trimming and J lost 2 bases, with 9 bases between them. CDR1 is SGHRS and CDR2 is YFSETQ in the germline V gene. This CDR3 spans 14 amino acids. This chain's CDR3 is CASSLSPFQETQYF. CDR3 DNA sequence: TGCGCCAGCAGCTTGAGCCCATTTCAAGAGACCCAGTACTTC. The whole variable domain, filled in from reference TRBV5-1 and TRBJ2-5, reads KAGVTQTPRYLIKTRGQQVTLSCSPISGHRSVSWYQQTPGQGLQFLFEYFSETQRNKGNFPGRFSGRQFSNSRSEMNVSTLELGDSALYLCASSLSPFQETQYFGPGTRLLVL.

V is TRBV15 and J is TRBJ1-5, with a weak D call TRBD1 (5 bases). V lost 4 bases and J lost 0, with 7 bases in between. CDR3 length equals 14 residues. Germline V gene sequence: CDR1 LNHNV, CDR2 YYDKDF (reference sequence). The CDR3 DNA reads as TGTGCCACCAGCATTCAGGGTAGCAATCAGCCCCAGCATTTT. Protein product: CATSIQGSNQPQHF.

There are a few counts of this clone. The V gene is TRBV6-2 or TRBV6-3, the J gene TRBJ1-2, with TRBD1 identical over 7 bases. Losses at the gene ends were 0 bases for V and 8 bases for J; bases not matched to a gene: 3. Germline V gene sequence: CDR1 MNHEY, CDR2 SVGEGT. This CDR3 comprises 13 residues. The CDR3 coding sequence is TGTGCCAGCAGTTACTCGACAGGGACCGGCTACACCTTC. It codes for CASSYSTGTGYTF.

This clone was observed a single time. J is TRBJ2-7 and V is TRBV2, with a tentative D call TRBD2 (6 bases). CDR1 and CDR2 from the germline V gene are SNHLY and FYNNEI. This CDR3 has 15 amino acids. Trimming pared 1 base from V and 4 bases from J, leaving 14 bases between. The CDR3 reads CASSEGRGKLYEQYF. In nucleotides, the CDR3 is TGTGCCAGCAGTGAAGGACGCGGGAAGCTTTACGAGCAGTACTTC.

The chain has TRBV7-9 and TRBJ2-5; 7 bases match TRBD2. The V segment lost 5 bases and the J segment 5 bases; nucleotides outside the gene matches: 17. Looked up from germline, CDR1 is SEHNR and CDR2 is FQNEAQ (reference sequence). The CDR3 is made up of 17 amino acids. CDR3 amino acids: CASSEAALAAPGETQYF. Here the CDR3 DNA reads TGTGCCAGCAGCGAAGCGGCCCTAGCGGCCCCGGGGGAGACCCAGTACTTC.

The CDR3 bases are TGTGCCAGCCCCTGGAGGGTCAATCCTAGCACAGATACGCAGTATTTT. Translated, it gives CASPWRVNPSTDTQYF. The V gene is TRBV27, the J gene TRBJ2-3; weak D call: TRBD2 (6 bases). In germline, CDR1 is MNHEY, CDR2 SMNVEV (reference sequence). This CDR3 is built from 16 residues. The germline V and J ends were trimmed by 8 bases and 0 bases, with 18 bases remaining between them.

This chain uses TRBV6-1 with TRBJ2-5; D is unresolved. The V and J ends lost 0 bases and 9 bases respectively, with 8 bases between them. The germline V gene encodes CDR1 MNHNS and CDR2 SASEGT. The CDR3 runs 12 residues. CDR3 nucleotide sequence: TGTGCCAGCAGTGAAGCGCGAAGTCCCCAGTACTTC. It encodes CASSEARSPQYF.

This chain joins TRBV29-1 and TRBJ1-3; 9 bases align to TRBD1. The CDR3 covers 16 residues. J lost 0 bases, V lost 6 bases, and 9 bases had no gene match. The V gene's germline CDR1 is SQVTM and CDR2 ANQGSEA. In nucleotides, the CDR3 is TGCAGCGTCGTGACGGGACAGGGCGACTCTGGAAACACCATATATTTT. This gives the protein CSVVTGQGDSGNTIYF.

V is TRBV4-2 and J is TRBJ2-1, with 14 bases lining up with TRBD2. Germline V lookup: CDR1 LGHNA, CDR2 YNFKEQ. Trimming removed 4 bases from V and 5 bases from J; junction bases left unmatched: 19. This CDR3 has 21 amino acids. The CDR3 loop is CASSPLPPGLAGVRVHNEQFF. CDR3 coding DNA: TGTGCCAGCAGCCCTCTCCCCCCGGGACTAGCGGGAGTACGGGTTCACAATGAGCAGTTCTTC.

This chain joins TRBV7-2 and TRBJ1-5; TRBD1 is a possible D gene (5 bases). V was cut by 5 bases and J by 2 bases, with 16 bases left in between. Germline V gene data show CDR1 as SGHTA and CDR2 as FQGNSA. CDR3 length: 16 residues. CDR3 sequence: CASSPRVGSGNQPQHF. CDR3 bases: TGTGCCAGCAGCCCCAGGGTGGGTTCGGGCAATCAGCCCCAGCATTTT. Full variable domain (outside the CDR3, taken from reference TRBV7-2 and TRBJ1-5): GAGVSQSPSNKVTEKGKDVELRCDPISGHTALYWYRQSLGQGLEFLIYFQGNSAPDKSGLPSDRFSAERTGGSVSTLTIQRTQQEDSAVYLCASSPRVGSGNQPQHFGDGTRLSIL.

This chain connects TRBV7-2 to TRBJ1-3; possibly TRBD1 for D (6 bases). The CDR3 contains 15 residues. The V and J ends lost 2 bases and 0 bases respectively, with 8 bases between them. Germline-derived CDR1 and CDR2 are SGHTA and FQGNSA. CDR3: CASSLTGNSGNTIYF. CDR3 sequence (DNA): TGTGCCAGCAGCTTAACAGGGAACTCTGGAAACACCATATATTTT.

This chain uses TRBV6-5 with TRBJ1-2; tentative D call: TRBD1 (5 bases). The CDR3 is 14 residues long. The V gene's germline CDR1 is MNHEY and CDR2 SVGAGI. V dropped 0 bases and J dropped 8 bases, with 13 bases sitting between them. DNA of the CDR3: TGTGCCAGCAGTTACTCGAGGACACTTCCCGGCTACACCTTC. Translation: CASSYSRTLPGYTF.

J is TRBJ2-2 and V is TRBV27; no firm D call. CDR1 and CDR2 (germline): MNHEY, SMNVEV (reference sequence). The CDR3 length is 16 residues. V gave up 2 bases and J gave up 1 base, with 11 bases separating them. Written as DNA, the CDR3 is TGTGCCAGCAGTTTAGGGCTTGGTGTGAACACCGGGGAGCTGTTTTTT. This translates into CASSLGLGVNTGELFF.

The sample holds many counts of this clone. V and J are TRBV5-5 and TRBJ2-5; 9 bases line up with TRBD1. Trimming took 0 bases from V and 2 from J; bases not matched to a gene: 5. CDR3 length equals 16 residues. Germline lookup yields CDR1 SGHKS and CDR2 YYEKEE (reference sequence). The CDR3 protein is CASSLGGQGPQETQYF. The DNA of the CDR3 is TGTGCCAGCAGCTTGGGGGGACAGGGACCACAAGAGACCCAGTACTTC.

This clone came up once. The chain carries TRBV2 and TRBJ1-5, with no clear D. Germline lookup yields CDR1 SNHLY and CDR2 FYNNEI. The CDR3 contains 14 residues. Trimming took 4 bases from V and 5 from J, leaving 12 bases between them. CDR3 residues: CASSVAGGHQPQHF. The DNA for the CDR3 is TGTGCCAGCAGTGTGGCGGGCGGGCATCAGCCCCAGCATTTT.

The table lists this clone with a few counts. This chain joins TRBV4-1 and TRBJ2-7, with D possibly being TRBD1 (7 bases). The CDR3 is 15 residues long. CDR1 and CDR2 from the germline V gene are MGHRA and YSYEKL. Trimming cost V 3 bases and J 5 bases, with 17 bases left between them. This chain's CDR3 is CASSQEGGRGNEQYF. The CDR3 DNA sequence: TGCGCCAGCAGCCAGGAAGGGGGCCGGGGGAACGAGCAGTACTTC.

This clone has a handful of counts. The rearrangement links TRBV7-2 to TRBJ1-6; D is perhaps TRBD1 (6 bases). The CDR3 totals 13 residues. The V end was cut by 5 bases, the J end by 9 bases, with 11 bases between. From germline, CDR1 is SGHTA and CDR2 FQGNSA. CDR3 protein: CASSRGDISPLHF. The DNA for the CDR3 is TGTGCCAGCAGCCGAGGGGACATTTCACCCCTCCACTTT.

The chain joins TRBV28 to TRBJ2-1; 8 bases align to TRBD2. In germline, CDR1 is MDHEN, CDR2 SYDVKM. This CDR3 is 14 amino acids long. The J segment lost 7 bases and the V segment lost 5 bases, leaving 7 bases of the junction unmatched. The CDR3 coding sequence is TGTGCCAGCAGTACGGGGGGGAGTAAGAATGAGCAGTTCTTC. Amino acid sequence: CASSTGGSKNEQFF. The variable domain in full, with the rest retrieved from reference TRBV28 and TRBJ2-1, is DVKVTQSSRYLVKRTGEKVFLECVQDMDHENMFWYRQDPGLGLRLIYFSYDVKMKEKGDIPEGYSVSREKKERFSLILESASTNQTSMYLCASSTGGSKNEQFFGPGTRLTVL.

The chain links TRBV6-5 to TRBJ2-3; D is perhaps TRBD2 (5 bases). Germline V gives CDR1 MNHEY, CDR2 SVGAGI. The CDR3 consists of 15 residues. The ends were cut back, 1 base at V and 1 base at J, with 9 bases in the middle. The CDR3 coding sequence is TGTGCCAGCAGTTACTTACGGGGAGGCACAGATACGCAGTATTTT. This translates into CASSYLRGGTDTQYF.

The gene calls are TRBV28 and TRBJ1-1, with 7 bases that match TRBD1. V lost 5 bases, J lost 1 base, and 7 bases stayed unmatched. The CDR3 extends over 15 amino acids. Germline-derived CDR1 and CDR2 are MDHEN and SYDVKM. CDR3 sequence: CASSTYRGPNTEAFF. The DNA for the CDR3 is TGTGCCAGCAGTACCTACAGGGGCCCGAACACTGAAGCTTTCTTT.

V and J are TRBV20-1 and TRBJ2-3; D uncertain. V shed 6 bases and J shed 4 bases, with 5 bases lying between them. The germline gives CDR1 DFQATT, CDR2 SNEGSKA (reference sequence). The CDR3 consists of 10 residues. The CDR3 DNA reads TGCAGTGCCCGAGCAGATACGCAGTATTTT. It encodes CSARADTQYF.

The V and J genes are TRBV7-2 and TRBJ1-2, with D perhaps matching TRBD1 (5 bases). Germline lookup yields CDR1 SGHTA and CDR2 FQGNSA. The CDR3 totals 17 residues. The germline V and J ends were trimmed by 2 bases and 0 bases, with 16 bases remaining between them. The CDR3 protein is CASSLRAAGGSNYGYTF. CDR3 bases: TGTGCCAGCAGCTTAAGAGCAGCGGGGGGGTCTAACTATGGCTACACCTTC.

This chain connects TRBV27 to TRBJ1-1, with D tentatively TRBD1 (6 bases). Trimming removed 6 bases at V and 4 bases at J, with 12 bases between. CDR1 is MNHEY, CDR2 SMNVEV, per germline (reference sequence). This CDR3 is built from 13 residues. CDR3 coding DNA: TGTGCCAGCAGGGCGGACAGACGCACTGAAGCTTTCTTT. Translating gives CASRADRRTEAFF.

This clone was seen a handful of times. The rearrangement uses TRBV2 and TRBJ2-1; possibly TRBD2 for D (6 bases). CDR3 length equals 15 residues. Trimming shortened V by 2 bases and J by 6 bases, and 14 bases separated the two germline ends. CDR1 is SNHLY and CDR2 is FYNNEI in the germline V gene. CDR3 region: CASSELREGPNEQFF. The CDR3 DNA sequence: TGTGCCAGCAGTGAACTGCGGGAAGGCCCCAATGAGCAGTTCTTC.

The V gene is TRBV3-1 (or the pseudogene TRBV3-2), the J gene TRBJ2-1; D is perhaps TRBD1 (6 bases). Germline values: CDR1 LGHDT, CDR2 YNNKEL (reference sequence). V lost 2 bases and J 9 bases, leaving 11 bases between the germline ends. This CDR3 has 13 residues. CDR3 region: CASSQYGGTEQFF. The CDR3 nucleotides are TGTGCCAGCAGCCAATATGGGGGCACTGAGCAGTTCTTC.

This clone appeared a single time. This rearrangement joins TRBV30 to TRBJ1-1, with TRBD1 matching 8 bases. Germline V gene data show CDR1 as GTSNPN and CDR2 as SVGIG (reference sequence). V was clipped by 0 bases and J by 1 base; unmatched bases: 7. The CDR3 is made up of 16 amino acids. This CDR3 reads CAWSVQGARWNTEAFF. CDR3 DNA: TGTGCCTGGAGTGTCCAGGGGGCTCGATGGAACACTGAAGCTTTCTTT. Filled out from reference TRBV30 and TRBJ1-1, the complete variable domain reads SQTIHQWPATLVQPVGSPLSLECTVEGTSNPNLYWYRQAAGRGLQLLFYSVGIGQISSEVPQNLSASRPQDRQFILSSKKLLLSDSGFYLCAWSVQGARWNTEAFFGQGTRLTVV.

The chain's CDR3 is CASSGEGQNTEAFF. The CDR3 nucleotides are TGTGCCAGCAGTGGGGAGGGACAGAACACTGAAGCTTTCTTT. The chain has TRBV6-4 and TRBJ1-1, with D possibly TRBD1 on 6 matching bases. V lost 4 bases and J lost 1, with 10 bases in between. Germline V lookup: CDR1 MRHNA, CDR2 SNTAGT. The CDR3 has 14 residues.

The chain is built from TRBV7-2 and TRBJ2-4; D might be TRBD1 (5 bases). CDR1 SGHTA and CDR2 FQGNSA come from the germline V gene. The ends were cut back, 5 bases at V and 6 bases at J, with 23 bases in the middle. This CDR3 contains 17 residues. CDR3 DNA sequence: TGTGCCAGCAGCCTGGCAAGGGGTACGTGGGATGGAAACATTCAGTACTTC. Its protein product is CASSLARGTWDGNIQYF.